The next 8 T cell receptor beta chains were all read from a single sample in a study of T cell repertoires in cytomegalovirus infection. TCRdb ran MiXCR on the reads and lists one entry per CDR3 protein. The sample has 900,000 to 950,000 distinct CDR3 sequences; roughly a third are singletons. These receptors have no known antigen. This sample comprised cultured CD8+ T cells from PBMCs, obtained from culture after CMV antigen stimulation. These receptors all stem from a human donor in good health (CMV status not recorded). Some clones in this sample may be carry-over from other donors' samples.

The V and J genes are TRBV19 and TRBJ1-3; 9 bases map to TRBD1. CDR3 length: 15 amino acids. V shed 7 bases, J shed 1 base, and the junction held 5 bases outside the gene matches. Germline CDR1 and CDR2: LNHDA and SQIVND (reference sequence). CDR3 sequence reads: CASNGDRASGNTIYF. CDR3 coding DNA: TGTGCCAGTAACGGGGACAGGGCTTCTGGAAACACCATATATTTT.

This clonotype was seen repeatedly, ten times or more. CDR3 in amino acids: CASSGTGVEGTIYF. For the CDR3, the DNA is TGTGCCAGCAGCGGAACTGGTGTGGAGGGCACCATATATTTT. This chain uses TRBV11-3 with TRBJ1-3; D uncertain. V dropped 5 bases and J dropped 9 bases, with 17 bases sitting between them. From germline, CDR1 is SGHNT and CDR2 YENEEA. This CDR3 spans 14 amino acids.

The gene calls are TRBV20-1 and TRBJ1-2; a weak D match, TRBD1 (5 bases). Germline V gives CDR1 DFQATT, CDR2 SNEGSKA (reference sequence). Trimming stripped 3 bases from V and 5 bases from J, with 19 bases between. This CDR3 contains 15 residues. CDR3 sequence (DNA): TGCAGTGCTAGCCCCCCAGCGGGACGGACATATGGCTACACCTTC. Protein sequence: CSASPPAGRTYGYTF.

The chain recombines TRBV9 with TRBJ2-5; TRBD2 agrees at 13 bases. Looked up from germline, CDR1 is SGDLS and CDR2 is YYNGEE. Trimming at V came to 3 bases and at J to 0 bases, leaving 8 bases not matched to a gene. CDR3 length: 18 residues. This CDR3 is CASSAALAGGAYQETQYF. The CDR3 DNA is TGTGCCAGCAGCGCCGCACTAGCGGGGGGGGCCTACCAAGAGACCCAGTACTTC.

This clonotype was picked up a small number of times. J is TRBJ2-1 and V is TRBV7-9, with TRBD2 identical over 12 bases. Per the germline V gene, CDR1 is SEHNR and CDR2 is FQNEAQ (reference sequence). After removal of 6 bases from V and 4 bases from J, the junction contained 4 bases not matched to a gene. The CDR3 length is 15 residues. CDR3 region: CASRRLAGDYNEQFF. In DNA form, the CDR3 reads TGTGCCAGCAGACGACTAGCGGGGGATTACAATGAGCAGTTCTTC.

The J gene is TRBJ1-5, the V gene TRBV27; tentatively, D is TRBD1 (6 bases). There are 14 residues in the CDR3. V lost 8 bases and J lost 1, with 12 bases in between. Germline V CDR1 and CDR2: MNHEY, SMNVEV (reference sequence). The CDR3 DNA is TGTGCCAGCGGTTCTGGGACAAGCAATCAGCCCCAGCATTTT. Translated, it gives CASGSGTSNQPQHF.

The CDR3 spells CASTSSGVWNEQYV. The DNA for the CDR3 is TGTGCCAGCACCTCTAGCGGGGTATGGAACGAGCAGTACGTC. This sequence joins TRBV6-2 or TRBV6-3 and TRBJ2-7; 9 bases fit TRBD2. This CDR3 region has 14 residues. V lost 7 bases and J lost 5; bases outside the gene matches: 9. The germline gives CDR1 MNHEY, CDR2 SVGEGT.

In this sample, this clonotype turned up a few times. V is TRBV5-4 and J is TRBJ2-3; 10 bases line up with TRBD2. Trimming took 4 bases from V and 1 from J; bases not matched to a gene: 6. This CDR3 spans 16 amino acids. In germline, CDR1 is SGHNT, CDR2 YYREEE (reference sequence). CDR3 sequence reads: CASSQEGTSGTDTQYF. CDR3 nucleotide sequence: TGTGCCAGCAGCCAGGAGGGGACTAGCGGCACAGATACGCAGTATTTT.